This T cell receptor (beta chain) was recorded in a study of T cells in Graves' hyperthyroidism and ophthalmopathy (dated by TCRdb to about 2019). With regard to the full study: Peripheral blood was sampled at the time of initial diagnosis, prior to any treatment. The paper describes TCR Vbeta CDR3 sequencing of some 130 peripheral blood samples, made up of roughly 40 ophthalmopathy patients, 70 to 75 hyperthyroidism patients and 17 progressor patients. The 95 to 100 discovery patients were randomly divided into training and test sets at a 7:3 ratio. An independent validation cohort of fewer than 20 hyperthyroidism patients and 17 patients who later progressed to ophthalmopathy tested prospective prediction of ophthalmopathy. Once sampling was done, hyperthyroidism patients were given methimazole at a starting dose of 30 mg daily, whereas ophthalmopathy patients were given high-dose intravenous methylprednisolone. The study also compared thyroid tissue and blood T-cell repertoires from several Graves' hyperthyroidism patients. TCR V-J signatures able to tell the groups apart were searched for in a discovery cohort of approximately 95 patients, of whom over 40 had Graves' ophthalmopathy and more than 55 had stable Graves' hyperthyroidism. Findings and caveats that apply to the study as a whole: Most expanded thyroid clonotypes (frequency above 0.001) were also detected in blood, suggesting blood repertoires may reflect thyroid immune responses. Sample size was not statistically predetermined, and investigators were not blinded to group allocation. In validation, the model predicted progression to ophthalmopathy a median of approximately 6.6 months before onset, with about 70% sensitivity and about 75% specificity. In cross-validation, a model built on a 13 V-J signature told ophthalmopathy apart from stable hyperthyroidism with just under 90% sensitivity and roughly 81% specificity, and in testing the same model reached 80%/75%.

The TCR beta CDR3 regions were amplified from RNA transcripts. For the first round of RT-PCR on the TCR CDR3, the HTBI primer set was used together with the Qiagen OneStep RT-PCR kit. Libraries were constructed in a second round of multiplex PCR, after which size selection and purification were carried out. Paired-end sequencing of the libraries was performed with 100 bp reads on an Illumina HiSeq2000. As for the original processing: SOAPnuke was used to process the raw data, throwing out any read that contained adapters or uncalled bases, had a mean Phred below 15, or lacked an exact constant-primer or identifier match. COPE v1.2.5 was used to merge high-quality paired reads, and clonotypes were defined as unique nucleotide sequences. MiTCR v1.1 was used to align clonotypes to the IMGT TRBV, TRBD and TRBJ reference segments. The analysis was restricted to V-J combinations with a frequency above 0.0001, which together covered around 99% of the repertoires. The TCS score was defined as the ratio of F50 (clonal expansion) to E x V (chaos), calculated using BLOSUM62-based TCRdist between CDR3 peptides within each V-J. Welch's t-statistics and random forest reduced roughly 530 V-J features to 10 to 15, which were used in a naive Bayes classifier (R e1071). The raw public reads went through TCRdb reprocessing: fastp at Q25, MiXCR clone calling, in-frame beta chains kept. Entries that share a CDR3 protein sequence are merged under the most common genes and DNA. It is TCRdb's table, rather than the study itself, that gives the V and J calls and clone size. Across this sample there are about 350,000 distinct CDR3 sequences, with roughly 13% seen only once. The top ten clonotypes cover around 23% of the sample.

A patient counted as having stable Graves' hyperthyroidism if no progression to ophthalmopathy occurred over 18 months of follow-up. Hyperthyroidism patients were newly diagnosed, with disease duration under 2 months, and aged 18 to 65 years. Any patient with an uncontrolled infection, another autoimmune disease, pregnancy or lactation was excluded. Diagnoses were established on the basis of clinical symptoms, serum thyroxine and TRAb, thyroid ultrasound, and orbital computed tomography. PBMCs were separated from roughly 9.6 ml of fresh peripheral blood using Ficoll-Paque density gradient centrifugation. Total RNA was extracted with Trizol reagent, and quality was checked on an Agilent 2100 Bioanalyzer. In regard to this clonotype: It has no known antigen specificity. Base quality data are lacking; no much larger clone is found one base away.

V is pruned by 3 bases and J by 7 bases, leaving 3 bases of the junction without a gene match. The cysteine opens and the phenylalanine closes a CDR3 of 13 amino acids. The CDR3 DNA has 39 bases and is translated from base 1. For CDR1 and CDR2, the germline V gene (reference sequence) lists LNHNV and YYDKDF. Here the chain combines TRBV15 and TRBJ1-5; TRBD1 fits 7 bases in the junction. The receptor was derived from a woman in her thirties with Graves' hyperthyroidism. The material sequenced was blood. CDR3 protein: CATSRAGGQPQHF. The DNA is TGTGCCACCAGCAGGGCAGGGGGGCAGCCCCAGCATTTT. The full variable domain, completed from the reference TRBV15 and TRBJ1-5 proteins outside the CDR3, reads DAMVIQNPRYQVTQFGKPVTLSCSQTLNHNVMYWYQQKSSQAPKLLFHYYDKDFNNEADTPDNFQSRRPNTSFCFLDIRSPGLGDTAMYLCATSRAGGQPQHFGDGTRLSIL.